These 2 T cell receptor beta chains originate from one sample sequenced in a study of blood T cells in healthy people across ages. Using a J-beta primer mix together with a sample-barcoded 5' primer, a second PCR was run for roughly 6 to 12 cycles. Each CDR3 protein gets one entry after TCRdb re-called the 5' RACE reads with MiXCR. The sample contains 500,000 to 650,000 distinct CDR3 sequences, about 27% of which appear only once. This same sample was also taken into another study, of T cells of mothers and their children.

Material: blood. These receptor sequences come from a boy aged 2 to 10 in good health.

The CDR3 DNA reads TGTGCCAGCAGCCGCGGGGGGCAGTACAATGAGCAGTTCTTC. Its protein is CASSRGGQYNEQFF. V gene TRBV7-6 combines with J gene TRBJ2-1, with TRBD2 matching over 8 bases. Germline CDR1 is SGHVS and CDR2 is FNYEAQ. The CDR3 sequence is 14 residues long. Trimming took 5 bases from V and 4 from J; bases not matched to a gene: 4.

The chain employs TRBV4-3 and TRBJ2-5; D unresolved. Germline CDR1 LGHNA, CDR2 YSLEER. CDR3 size: 18 residues. V was cut by 0 bases and J by 0 bases, with 17 bases left in between. CDR3 protein: CASSQDLVDRLYQETQYF. In DNA, the CDR3 is TGCGCCAGCAGCCAAGATTTAGTGGACCGCTTGTACCAAGAGACCCAGTACTTC.